This T cell receptor (beta chain) appears in the sequencing data of a study of blood T cell repertoires in COVID-19 (dated by TCRdb to about 2020). General notes on the study: The collaborator samples originated in the United States, Italy and Spain and spanned the acute and convalescent phases of COVID-19. The material from the prospective study consisted of cDNA or gDNA derived from T cells, B-cell-depleted T cells, or PBMCs. The dataset comprised deeply sampled blood TCRbeta repertoires from subjects exposed to, actively infected with, or recovered from COVID-19. The repertoires were made available in a free public database intended to serve as a resource for research on the immune response to SARS-CoV-2. The samples were drawn from two sources: the first 160 participants of the ongoing ImmuneRACE study, and about 1,300 subjects contributed by 6 global collaborators. A de-identified subject ID, COVID-19 status, age in years and sex were almost always included in the sample metadata. Where HLA class I and class II types were available, the types were taken from metadata supplied by the sample provider, not from assay-based typing.

Notes on this clone: Its antigen is not yet known. It has no much larger one-base neighbor in the sample; base qualities were not kept.

Each collaborating institution followed its own protocols to collect whole blood in K2EDTA tubes. Collaborator samples were shipped for TCRbeta analysis as frozen whole blood, isolated PBMCs, or DNA extracted from either sample type. Study-level results and caveats: The amount of clinical and demographic metadata varied by source and participant and was provided uncurated.

The immunoSEQ Assay, a bias-controlled multiplex PCR, was used to amplify TCRbeta CDR3 regions from genomic DNA. For the original study's pipeline: Nucleated cell counts per sample were estimated from amplification of reference gene primers within the assay. To quantify the absolute abundance of each unique TCRbeta CDR3 rearrangement, sequence reads were collapsed and filtered. For each sample, productive Simpson clonality was calculated as the square root of Simpson's diversity index over productive rearrangements. In TCRdb, the immuneACCESS table is reduced to in-frame sequences with V and J assigned. These tables do not hold every clone; where another copy was compared, an unresolved V gene accounts for under half, and the others remain unexplained. The V and J calls and the clone size are those of that table, but D and trimming were determined from the DNA. The sample yields under 95,000 clones; 80% to 90% were counted once. Jointly, the top ten make up roughly 15% of the sample.

The germline V gene encodes CDR1 LGHNA and CDR2 YNFKEQ. V lost 0 bases and J lost 2 bases, and the count of bases not matched to a germline gene is 10. The CDR3 goes from the cysteine to the phenylalanine over 18 residues. Of the read, only the CDR3 DNA is kept; its 54 bases are in frame from base 1. The chain joins TRBV4-2 to TRBJ2-4; 7 nucleotides in the junction match TRBD2. This sequence originates from a man aged 80 or over in a cohort sampled during active COVID-19. The sample comprised peripheral blood. The DNA sequence reads TGTGCCAGCAGCCAAGATCAACGGGGGGTGACCACCAAAAACATTCAGTACTTC. Its protein is CASSQDQRGVTTKNIQYF.